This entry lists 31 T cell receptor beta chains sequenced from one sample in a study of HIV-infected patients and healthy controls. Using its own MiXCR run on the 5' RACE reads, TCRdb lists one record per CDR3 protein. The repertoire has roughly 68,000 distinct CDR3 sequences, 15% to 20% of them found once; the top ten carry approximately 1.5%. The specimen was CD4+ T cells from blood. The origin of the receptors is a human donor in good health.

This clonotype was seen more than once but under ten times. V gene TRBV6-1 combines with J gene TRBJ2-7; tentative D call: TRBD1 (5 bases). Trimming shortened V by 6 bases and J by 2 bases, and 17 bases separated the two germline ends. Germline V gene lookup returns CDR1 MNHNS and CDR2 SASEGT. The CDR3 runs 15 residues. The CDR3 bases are TGTGCCAGCAGCCCCGTATATGGACAAGCCTACGAGCAGTACTTC. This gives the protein CASSPVYGQAYEQYF.

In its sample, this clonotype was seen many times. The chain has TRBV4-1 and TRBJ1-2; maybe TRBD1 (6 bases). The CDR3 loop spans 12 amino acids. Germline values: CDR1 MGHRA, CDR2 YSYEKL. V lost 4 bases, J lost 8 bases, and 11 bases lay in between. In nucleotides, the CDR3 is TGCGCCAGCAGCCGGGCCAGGGGCGGCTACACCTTC. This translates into CASSRARGGYTF.

Here the CDR3 DNA reads TGCAGCGTTGAGAAGCAGAGGGGGTTCAATGAGCAGTTCTTC. It encodes CSVEKQRGFNEQFF. This chain joins TRBV29-1 and TRBJ2-1; tentatively, D is TRBD1 (6 bases). V was shortened by 3 bases and J by 6 bases, with 15 bases between the two germline ends. The CDR3 is 14 residues long. Germline lookup yields CDR1 SQVTM and CDR2 ANQGSEA.

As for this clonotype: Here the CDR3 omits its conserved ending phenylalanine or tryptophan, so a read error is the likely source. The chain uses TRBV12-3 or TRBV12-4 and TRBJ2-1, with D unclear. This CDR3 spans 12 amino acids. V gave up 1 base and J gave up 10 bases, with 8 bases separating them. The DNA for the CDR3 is TGTGCCAGCAGTTTAGTATTGGGAGAGCAGTTCCTC. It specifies CASSLVLGEQFL.

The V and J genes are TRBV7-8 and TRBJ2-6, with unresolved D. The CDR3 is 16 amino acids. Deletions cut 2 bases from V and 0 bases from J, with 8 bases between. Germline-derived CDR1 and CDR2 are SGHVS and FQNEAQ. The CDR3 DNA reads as TGTGCCAGCAGCTTAATGGCAGCCTCTGGGGCCAACGTCCTGACTTTC. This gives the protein CASSLMAASGANVLTF.

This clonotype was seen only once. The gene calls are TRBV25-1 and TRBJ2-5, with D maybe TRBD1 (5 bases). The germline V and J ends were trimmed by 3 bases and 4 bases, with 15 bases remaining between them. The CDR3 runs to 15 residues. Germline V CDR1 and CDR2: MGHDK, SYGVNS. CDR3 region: CASSEPGGRVETQYF. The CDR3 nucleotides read TGTGCCAGCAGTGAGCCCGGCGGCAGGGTAGAGACCCAGTACTTC.

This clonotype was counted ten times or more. CDR3 nucleotides: TGCAGTGCTAGTCTCGGGGGGCTTGTGGGTGAAGCTTTCTTT. It is translated as CSASLGGLVGEAFF. This sequence joins TRBV20-1 and TRBJ1-1; TRBD1 is a possible D gene (6 bases). Trimming shortened V by 3 bases and J by 7 bases, and 18 bases separated the two germline ends. The CDR3 runs 14 residues. Germline values: CDR1 DFQATT, CDR2 SNEGSKA (reference sequence).

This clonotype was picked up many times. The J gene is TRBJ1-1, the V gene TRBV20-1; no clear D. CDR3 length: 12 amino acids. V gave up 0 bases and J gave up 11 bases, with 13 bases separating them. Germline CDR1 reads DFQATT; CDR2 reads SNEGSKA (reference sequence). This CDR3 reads CSARDQALWAFF. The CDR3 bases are TGCAGTGCTAGAGATCAGGCTCTGTGGGCTTTCTTT.

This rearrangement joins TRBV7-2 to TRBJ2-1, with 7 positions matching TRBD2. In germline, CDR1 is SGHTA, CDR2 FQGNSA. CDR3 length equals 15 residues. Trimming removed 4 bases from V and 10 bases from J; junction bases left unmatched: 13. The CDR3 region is CASSSPASGSREQFF. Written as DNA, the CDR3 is TGTGCCAGCAGCTCCCCCGCTAGCGGTTCCAGGGAGCAGTTCTTC.

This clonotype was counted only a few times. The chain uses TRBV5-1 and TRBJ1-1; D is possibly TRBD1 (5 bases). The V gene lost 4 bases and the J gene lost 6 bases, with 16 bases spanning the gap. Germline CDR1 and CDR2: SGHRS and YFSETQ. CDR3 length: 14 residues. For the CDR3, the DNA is TGCGCCAGCAGCCCAATGTCTCAGGGTGCTGAAGCTTTCTTT. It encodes CASSPMSQGAEAFF.

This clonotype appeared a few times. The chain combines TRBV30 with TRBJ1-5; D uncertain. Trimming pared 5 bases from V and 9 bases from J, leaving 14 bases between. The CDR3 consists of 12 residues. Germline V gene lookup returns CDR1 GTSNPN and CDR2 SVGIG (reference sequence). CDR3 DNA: TGTGCCTGGGGACTGTCCCTAGGGCCCCAGCATTTT. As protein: CAWGLSLGPQHF.

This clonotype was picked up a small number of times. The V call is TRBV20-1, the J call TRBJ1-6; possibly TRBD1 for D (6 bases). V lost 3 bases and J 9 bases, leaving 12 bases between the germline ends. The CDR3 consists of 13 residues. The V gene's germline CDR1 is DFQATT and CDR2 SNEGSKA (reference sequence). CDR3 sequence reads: CSARSGASSPLHF. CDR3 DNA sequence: TGCAGTGCTAGGTCAGGGGCGAGTTCACCCCTCCACTTT.

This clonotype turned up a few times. This chain's CDR3 is CASSSRDSYNEQFF. The CDR3 bases are TGTGCCAGCAGCTCTCGGGACTCCTACAATGAGCAGTTCTTC. The J gene is TRBJ2-1, the V gene TRBV5-4; a weak D match, TRBD2 (5 bases). V shed 3 bases and J shed 0 bases, with 7 bases lying between them. The CDR3 runs to 14 residues. Germline lookup yields CDR1 SGHNT and CDR2 YYREEE (reference sequence).

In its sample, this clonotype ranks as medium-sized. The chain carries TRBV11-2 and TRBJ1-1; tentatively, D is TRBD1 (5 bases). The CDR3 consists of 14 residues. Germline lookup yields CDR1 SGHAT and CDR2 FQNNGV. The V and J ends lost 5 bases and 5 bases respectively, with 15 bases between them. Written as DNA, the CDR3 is TGTGCCAGCAGCCCGCGGGACCTGGGGACTGAAGCTTTCTTT. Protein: CASSPRDLGTEAFF.

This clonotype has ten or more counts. The CDR3 region is CARRFEQGLSYEQYF. The CDR3 DNA is TGTGCCAGAAGGTTTGAACAGGGCCTCTCCTACGAGCAGTACTTC. This chain links TRBV21-1 with TRBJ2-7; the table's D gene call, TRBD1, was not cross checked with the DNA. TRBV21-1 corresponds to a pseudogene. The CDR3 spans 15 residues.

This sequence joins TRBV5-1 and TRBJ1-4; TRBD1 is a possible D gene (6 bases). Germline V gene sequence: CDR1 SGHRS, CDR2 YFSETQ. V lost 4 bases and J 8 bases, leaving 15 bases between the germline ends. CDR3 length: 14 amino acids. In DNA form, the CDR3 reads TGCGCCAGCAGCGAGGGGGACTTCGACGAAAAACTGTTTTTT. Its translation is CASSEGDFDEKLFF.

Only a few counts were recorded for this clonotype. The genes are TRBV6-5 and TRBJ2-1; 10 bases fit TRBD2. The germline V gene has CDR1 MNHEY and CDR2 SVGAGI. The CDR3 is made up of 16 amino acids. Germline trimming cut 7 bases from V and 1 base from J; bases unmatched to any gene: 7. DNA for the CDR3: TGTGCCAGCACTCTTAGCGGGAGGAGATCCTACAATGAGCAGTTCTTC. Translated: CASTLSGRRSYNEQFF.

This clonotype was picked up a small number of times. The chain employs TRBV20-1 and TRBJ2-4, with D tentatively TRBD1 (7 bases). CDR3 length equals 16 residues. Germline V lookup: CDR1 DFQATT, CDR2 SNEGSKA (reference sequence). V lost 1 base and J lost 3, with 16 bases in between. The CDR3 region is CSARGTTGVDKNIQYF. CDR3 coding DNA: TGCAGTGCTAGAGGGACTACAGGGGTCGACAAAAACATTCAGTACTTC.

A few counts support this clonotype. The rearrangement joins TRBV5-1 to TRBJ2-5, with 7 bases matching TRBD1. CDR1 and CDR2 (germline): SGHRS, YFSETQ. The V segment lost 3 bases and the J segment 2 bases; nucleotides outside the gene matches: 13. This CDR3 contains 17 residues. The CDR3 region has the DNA TGCGCCAGCAGCTGGGGGACAGCGTGGGGGTATCAAGAGACCCAGTACTTC. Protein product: CASSWGTAWGYQETQYF. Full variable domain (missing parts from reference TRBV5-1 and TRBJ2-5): KAGVTQTPRYLIKTRGQQVTLSCSPISGHRSVSWYQQTPGQGLQFLFEYFSETQRNKGNFPGRFSGRQFSNSRSEMNVSTLELGDSALYLCASSWGTAWGYQETQYFGPGTRLLVL.

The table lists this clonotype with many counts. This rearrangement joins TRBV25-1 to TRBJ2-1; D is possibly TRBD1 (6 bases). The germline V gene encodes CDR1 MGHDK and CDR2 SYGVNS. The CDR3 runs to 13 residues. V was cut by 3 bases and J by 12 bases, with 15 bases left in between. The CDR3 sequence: CASSDYTGPRQFF. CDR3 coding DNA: TGTGCCAGCAGTGATTATACAGGGCCACGGCAGTTCTTC.

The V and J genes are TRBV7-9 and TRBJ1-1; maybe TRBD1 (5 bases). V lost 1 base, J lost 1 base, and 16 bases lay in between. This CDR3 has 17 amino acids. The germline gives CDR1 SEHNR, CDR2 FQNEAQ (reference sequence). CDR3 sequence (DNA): TGTGCCAGCAGCTTAGGGGGGACGTACAAATCGAACACTGAAGCTTTCTTT. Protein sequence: CASSLGGTYKSNTEAFF.

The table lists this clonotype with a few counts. This CDR3 is CASSRPASGLGQYF. CDR3 nucleotides: TGTGCCAGCAGCCGTCCGGCTAGCGGGTTGGGACAGTACTTC. The chain employs TRBV5-4 and TRBJ2-7; TRBD2 matches at 8 bases. The junction had 13 bases not matched to a gene; V was cut back by 4 bases and J by 10 bases. Germline V gene lookup returns CDR1 SGHNT and CDR2 YYREEE (reference sequence). CDR3 size: 14 residues.

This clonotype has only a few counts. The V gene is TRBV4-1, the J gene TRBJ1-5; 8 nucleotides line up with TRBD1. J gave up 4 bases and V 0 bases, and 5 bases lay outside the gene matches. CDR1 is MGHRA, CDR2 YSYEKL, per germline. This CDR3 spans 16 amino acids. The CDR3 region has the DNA TGCGCCAGCAGCCAAGAGGGGACAGGTGGGAATCAGCCCCAGCATTTT. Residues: CASSQEGTGGNQPQHF.

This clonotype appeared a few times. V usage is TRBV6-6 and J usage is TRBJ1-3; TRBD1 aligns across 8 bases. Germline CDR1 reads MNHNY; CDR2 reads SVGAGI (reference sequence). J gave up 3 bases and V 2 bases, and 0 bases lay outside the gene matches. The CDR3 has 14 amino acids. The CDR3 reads CASSYGTGGNTIYF. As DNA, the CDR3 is TGTGCCAGCAGTTACGGGACAGGTGGAAACACCATATATTTT.

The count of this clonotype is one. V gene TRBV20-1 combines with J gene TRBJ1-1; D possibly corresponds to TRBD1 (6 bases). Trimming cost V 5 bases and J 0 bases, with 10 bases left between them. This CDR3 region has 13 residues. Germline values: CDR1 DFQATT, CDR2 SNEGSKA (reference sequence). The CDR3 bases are TGCAGTGCTTCACAGGGAATGAACACTGAAGCTTTCTTT. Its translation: CSASQGMNTEAFF.

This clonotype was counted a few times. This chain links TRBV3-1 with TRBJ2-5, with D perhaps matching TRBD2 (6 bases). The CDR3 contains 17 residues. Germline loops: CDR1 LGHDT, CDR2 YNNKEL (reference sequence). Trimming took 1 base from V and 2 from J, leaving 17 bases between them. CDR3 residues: CASSQGLGSGRQETQYF. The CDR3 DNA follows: TGTGCCAGCAGCCAAGGGTTAGGGAGCGGGCGACAAGAGACCCAGTACTTC.

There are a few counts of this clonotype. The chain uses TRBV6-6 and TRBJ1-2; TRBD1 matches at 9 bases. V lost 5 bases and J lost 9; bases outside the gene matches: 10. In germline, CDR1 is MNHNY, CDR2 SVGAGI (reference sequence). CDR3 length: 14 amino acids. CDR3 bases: TGTGCCAGCAGTCAACAGGGGGCAGGTTATCGCTACACCTTC. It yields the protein CASSQQGAGYRYTF.

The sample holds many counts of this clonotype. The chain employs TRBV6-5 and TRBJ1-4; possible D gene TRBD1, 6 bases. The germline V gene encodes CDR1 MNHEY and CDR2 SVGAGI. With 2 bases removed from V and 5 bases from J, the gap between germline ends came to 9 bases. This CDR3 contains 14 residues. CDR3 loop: CASSYGRGNEKLFF. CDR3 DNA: TGTGCCAGCAGTTACGGCAGGGGAAATGAAAAACTGTTTTTT.

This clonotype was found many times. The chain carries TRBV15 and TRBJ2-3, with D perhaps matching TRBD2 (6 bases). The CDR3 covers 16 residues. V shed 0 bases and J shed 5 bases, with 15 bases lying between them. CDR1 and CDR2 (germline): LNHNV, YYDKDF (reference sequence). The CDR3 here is CATSRDWAGRGDTQYF. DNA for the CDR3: TGTGCCACCAGCAGAGATTGGGCGGGAAGAGGAGATACGCAGTATTTT. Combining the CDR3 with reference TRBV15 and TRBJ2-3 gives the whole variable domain DAMVIQNPRYQVTQFGKPVTLSCSQTLNHNVMYWYQQKSSQAPKLLFHYYDKDFNNEADTPDNFQSRRPNTSFCFLDIRSPGLGDTAMYLCATSRDWAGRGDTQYFGPGTRLTVL.

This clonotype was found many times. CDR3: CASSLTDVSSTEAFF. For the CDR3, the DNA is TGTGCCAGCAGCTTAACGGATGTGAGTTCAACTGAAGCTTTCTTT. The chain uses TRBV7-6 and TRBJ1-1; D is unclear. The CDR3 extends over 15 amino acids. With 2 bases removed from V and 5 bases from J, the gap between germline ends came to 15 bases. The germline CDR1 and CDR2 sequences are SGHVS and FNYEAQ.

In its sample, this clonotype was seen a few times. The DNA for the CDR3 is TGTGCCAGCAGCCCTATATCGAACTCTGGAAACACCATATATTTT. Translation gives CASSPISNSGNTIYF. The chain has TRBV7-8 and TRBJ1-3; D unclear. Germline V CDR1 and CDR2: SGHVS, FQNEAQ. V was trimmed by 5 bases and J by 0 bases, leaving 11 bases between them. The CDR3 contains 15 residues.